This T cell receptor (beta chain) emerged from a study of T-cell memory formation after mild COVID-19. TCR alpha and TCR beta cDNA libraries carrying sample barcodes and UMIs came from 5'RACE with constant-segment primers. Using its own MiXCR run on the 5' RACE reads, TCRdb lists one record per CDR3 protein. The data show hundreds of thousands of distinct CDR3 sequences, roughly 25% seen once. Study-wide results and limits: Researchers could not confirm that second-wave clones peaking on day 37 targeted SARS-CoV-2. Some SARS-CoV-2-responding clones were already detected in memory before infection.

V lost 3 bases, J lost 1 base, and 7 bases stayed unmatched. The CDR3 contains 17 residues. CDR1 and CDR2 (germline): SEHNR, FQNEAQ (reference sequence). This clonotype was detected only a few times. Its specificity is unknown. The TCR comes from an adult woman who had mild COVID-19 (a few samples of this study predate the infection). Cell type and time point are not known. J is TRBJ2-2 and V is TRBV7-9; TRBD2 agrees at 8 bases. The sequenced sample was PBMCs or a T cell subset sorted from them (not recorded which). CDR3 loop: CASSFPPGGLNTGELFF. In nucleotides, the CDR3 is TGTGCCAGCAGCTTCCCCCCGGGAGGGCTGAACACCGGGGAGCTGTTTTTT.